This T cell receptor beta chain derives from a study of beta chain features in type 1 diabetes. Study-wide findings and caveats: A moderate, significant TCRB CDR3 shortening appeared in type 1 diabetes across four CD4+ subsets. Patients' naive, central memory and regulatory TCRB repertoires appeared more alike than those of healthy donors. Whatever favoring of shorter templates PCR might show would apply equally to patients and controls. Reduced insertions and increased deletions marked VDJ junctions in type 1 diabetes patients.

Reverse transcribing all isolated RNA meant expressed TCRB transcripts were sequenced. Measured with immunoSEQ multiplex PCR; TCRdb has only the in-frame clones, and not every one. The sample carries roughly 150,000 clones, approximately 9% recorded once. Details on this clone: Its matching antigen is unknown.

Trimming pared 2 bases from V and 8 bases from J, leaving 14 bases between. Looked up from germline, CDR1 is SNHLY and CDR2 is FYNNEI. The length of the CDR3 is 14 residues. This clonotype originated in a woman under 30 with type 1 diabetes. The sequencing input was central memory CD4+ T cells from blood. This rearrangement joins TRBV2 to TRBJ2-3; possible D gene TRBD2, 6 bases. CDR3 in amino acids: CASSELQSGGTQYF. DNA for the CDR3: TGTGCCAGCAGTGAATTGCAGTCCGGGGGTACGCAGTATTTT.